Listed below are T cell receptor beta chains from one sample, sequenced in a study of cytomegalovirus exposure and HLA in healthy donors. Assay: immunoSEQ multiplex PCR; the TCRdb copy retains only in-frame clones and omits some. The sample consists of around 200,000 clones, about three quarters of them appearing once. Input material: PBMCs. The receptor set was obtained from a woman aged 60-70 years in good health and CMV-seropositive. CDR3s include the opening cysteine and the closing phenylalanine or tryptophan. A D gene is named only where the DNA matches it firmly. A clone size is listed for some rows: how often the clone was seen (once, few, many), or a class if it is expanded.

V gene	clone size	D gene	J gene	CDR3 protein	CDR3 DNA
TRBV30	-	TRBD1	TRBJ1-2	CAWGPQGVYGYTF	TGTGCCTGGGGGCCACAGGGGGTCTATGGCTACACCTTC
TRBV6-5	-	TRBD2	TRBJ2-1	CASKREGYNEQFF	TGTGCCAGCAAAAGGGAGGGCTACAATGAGCAGTTCTTC
TRBV7-2	-	TRBD2	TRBJ2-5	CASSSNSGSEETQYF	TGTGCCAGCAGCTCCAATAGCGGGAGTGAAGAGACCCAGTACTTC
TRBV5-8	-	-	TRBJ1-1	CASSRDSQGEAFF	TGTGCCAGCAGCCGGGACTCCCAAGGAGAAGCTTTCTTT
TRBV18	-	TRBD1	TRBJ2-1	CASSPDRGLYNEQFF	TGTGCCAGCTCACCGGACAGGGGGCTCTACAATGAGCAGTTCTTC
TRBV5-1	few	-	TRBJ2-7	CASSFGQTYEQYF	TGCGCCAGCAGCTTTGGACAGACCTACGAGCAGTACTTC
TRBV28	few	TRBD2	TRBJ2-3	CASRAGASTDTQYF	TGTGCCAGCAGAGCGGGGGCCTCCACAGATACGCAGTATTTT
TRBV27	-	-	TRBJ2-1	CATTRGRGEQFF	TGTGCCACCACGCGGGGTCGAGGTGAGCAGTTCTTC
TRBV11-2	-	-	TRBJ2-7	CASSEQGYDPADGQYF	TGTGCCAGCAGCGAGCAGGGCTATGACCCCGCTGATGGGCAGTACTTC
TRBV5-8	-	-	TRBJ1-5	CASSLEILGTYQPQHF	TGTGCCAGCAGCTTGGAGATACTAGGGACTTATCAGCCCCAGCATTTT
TRBV5-1	-	-	TRBJ1-1	CASSWRGNTEAFF	TGCGCCAGCAGCTGGCGGGGGAACACTGAAGCTTTCTTT
TRBV18	-	-	TRBJ1-1	CASSPQTENTEAFF	TGTGCCAGCTCACCGCAGACAGAGAACACTGAAGCTTTCTTT
TRBV14	-	-	TRBJ1-3	CASSQLQGRSGNTIYF	TGTGCCAGCAGCCAACTCCAGGGGCGCTCTGGAAACACCATATATTTT
TRBV18	-	-	TRBJ1-5	CASSPSGGNQPQHF	TGTGCCAGCTCACCCTCAGGGGGCAATCAGCCCCAGCATTTT
TRBV18	-	TRBD1	TRBJ2-1	CASSPRGPAAYNEQFF	TGTGCCAGCTCACCCAGGGGGCCTGCTGCCTACAATGAGCAGTTCTTC
TRBV28	few	-	TRBJ1-5	CASSLWQLDQPQHF	TGTGCCAGCAGTTTATGGCAGCTAGATCAGCCCCAGCATTTT
TRBV6-5	-	-	TRBJ2-7	CASSYSTESYEQYF	TGTGCCAGCAGTTATTCGACTGAGTCCTACGAGCAGTACTTC
TRBV7-2	-	-	TRBJ2-7	CASSLSSYEQYF	TGTGCCAGCAGCCTTAGCTCCTACGAGCAGTACTTC
TRBV4-1	-	-	TRBJ2-7	CASSQSQGGLYEQYF	TGCGCCAGCAGCCAATCACAGGGTGGACTCTACGAGCAGTACTTC
TRBV6-5	-	-	TRBJ1-3	CASSYSLGLSGNTIYF	TGTGCCAGCAGTTACTCGTTGGGGCTCTCTGGAAACACCATATATTTT
TRBV21-1	-	-	TRBJ1-5	CASSKPPDRASNQPQHF	TGTGCCAGCAGCAAACCGCCGGACAGGGCAAGCAATCAGCCCCAGCATTTT
TRBV27	-	-	TRBJ1-5	CASSLWGTLRSNQPQHF	TGTGCCAGCAGTTTATGGGGGACACTCCGTAGCAATCAGCCCCAGCATTTT
TRBV15	-	TRBD1	TRBJ2-2	CATSRGGTVNTGELFF	TGTGCCACCAGCAGAGGAGGGACAGTTAACACCGGGGAGCTGTTTTTT
TRBV5-1	-	-	TRBJ1-2	CASSLESGRNYGYTF	TGCGCCAGCAGCTTGGAGTCAGGGAGGAACTATGGCTACACCTTC
TRBV11-2	-	-	TRBJ2-7	CASSLGRLVVTPDYEQYF	TGTGCCAGCAGCTTAGGGAGGCTAGTGGTCACCCCTGACTACGAGCAGTACTTC
TRBV10-1	once	TRBD2	TRBJ2-3	CASGSGSTDTQYF	TGCGCCAGCGGGAGCGGGAGTACAGATACGCAGTATTTT
TRBV7-8	-	-	TRBJ1-6	CASSLVGGRGNSPLHF	TGTGCCAGCAGCTTAGTCGGGGGTCGCGGTAATTCACCCCTCCACTTT
TRBV2	-	TRBD2	TRBJ2-1	CASRGLAGVYNEQFF	TGTGCCAGCAGGGGACTAGCGGGAGTCTACAATGAGCAGTTCTTC
TRBV10-3	once	TRBD1	TRBJ1-1	CAVFSGQGMSEAFF	TGTGCCGTATTTTCGGGACAGGGGATGTCTGAAGCTTTCTTT
TRBV19	-	TRBD2	TRBJ2-5	CASSRSGTSGQETQYF	TGTGCCAGTAGTAGATCCGGGACTAGCGGCCAAGAGACCCAGTACTTC
TRBV14	-	-	TRBJ1-6	CASSQETGSKSPLHF	TGTGCCAGCAGCCAAGAAACAGGGTCTAAATCACCCCTCCACTTT
TRBV19	-	-	TRBJ2-2	CASSWRNTGELFF	TGTGCCAGTAGTTGGAGGAACACCGGGGAGCTGTTTTTT
TRBV4-3	-	-	TRBJ2-1	CASSQDTGGTEKINEQFF	TGCGCCAGCAGCCAAGATACCGGAGGGACAGAGAAAATCAATGAGCAGTTCTTC
TRBV5-1	-	TRBD2	TRBJ2-5	CASSLTSGEETQYF	TGCGCCAGCAGCTTGACTAGCGGGGAAGAGACCCAGTACTTC
TRBV27	-	-	TRBJ2-7	CASSSEQYF	TGTGCCAGCAGTTCCGAGCAGTACTTC
TRBV19	few	TRBD1	TRBJ1-4	CASTAPAGGFKKLFF	TGTGCCAGTACCGCCCCCGCAGGGGGCTTTAAAAAACTGTTTTTT
TRBV5-4	-	TRBD1	TRBJ1-4	CASSQQGVFEKLFF	TGTGCCAGCAGCCAACAGGGGGTATTCGAAAAACTGTTTTTT
TRBV7-2	-	-	TRBJ2-7	CASSLEGRLLREQYF	TGTGCCAGCAGCTTAGAGGGGCGCCTTCTTAGGGAGCAGTACTTC
TRBV5-4	-	TRBD1	TRBJ2-3	CASRGGQGRTDTQYF	TGTGCCAGCCGAGGGGGACAGGGACGGACAGATACGCAGTATTTT
TRBV7-9	-	TRBD2	TRBJ2-3	CASSPRLAGNSDTQYF	TGTGCCAGCAGCCCTCGACTAGCGGGAAACTCAGATACGCAGTATTTT
TRBV5-4	-	TRBD1	TRBJ1-1	CASSWDRDSEAFF	TGTGCCAGCAGCTGGGACAGGGACTCTGAAGCTTTCTTT
TRBV28	-	-	TRBJ2-7	CASSPSGRKYEQYF	TGTGCCAGCAGCCCCTCTGGGCGAAAATACGAGCAGTACTTC
TRBV29-1	-	TRBD1	TRBJ2-7	CSVLGQVGTRESYEQYF	TGCAGCGTTCTCGGACAGGTGGGGACACGCGAGTCCTACGAGCAGTACTTC
TRBV28	few	-	TRBJ1-2	CASSFEIRGYTF	TGTGCCAGCAGTTTTGAGATCCGGGGCTACACCTTC
TRBV10-1	-	TRBD1	TRBJ1-2	CASSDSVRQGPNYGYTF	TGCGCCAGCAGTGACTCCGTCCGACAGGGACCTAACTATGGCTACACCTTC
TRBV29-1	-	-	TRBJ2-1	CSTLSYNEQFF	TGCAGCACATTATCCTACAATGAGCAGTTCTTC
TRBV9	-	TRBD1	TRBJ2-7	CASSVTGGSYEQYF	TGTGCCAGCAGCGTTACAGGGGGCTCATACGAGCAGTACTTC
TRBV19	once	-	TRBJ2-7	CASSSYLNYEQYF	TGTGCCAGTAGTAGCTATTTGAATTACGAGCAGTACTTC
TRBV30	-	TRBD2	TRBJ2-5	CAWRSGGVQETQYF	TGTGCCTGGAGGTCGGGGGGGGTCCAAGAGACCCAGTACTTC
TRBV6-5	few	TRBD2	TRBJ2-3	CASSYRGRVADTQYF	TGTGCCAGCAGTTACCGCGGGAGGGTGGCAGATACGCAGTATTTT
TRBV9	-	-	TRBJ2-5	CASSVAGVQETQYF	TGTGCCAGCAGCGTAGCGGGGGTCCAAGAGACCCAGTACTTC